This TCR beta chain was found in a study of T-cell memory formation after mild COVID-19. Whole-study results and caveats: Clones contracting over day 15 to 85 were CD4/CD8 balanced, with later expanders leaning CD4+.

Turning to this clonotype: Its antigen is currently unknown.

Libraries for TCRalpha and TCRbeta carried sample barcodes and unique molecular identifiers via 5'RACE. MiXCR was run by TCRdb on the 5' RACE reads, yielding one entry per CDR3 protein. The sample records about 470,000 distinct CDR3 sequences, around 25% being singletons. This CDR3 region has 13 residues. The V end was cut by 7 bases, the J end by 12 bases, with 19 bases between. This clonotype originated in an adult woman who had mild COVID-19 (a few samples of this study predate the infection). Cell type and time point are not known. Input material: PBMCs or a T cell subset sorted from them (not recorded which). This sequence joins TRBV12-3 or TRBV12-4 and TRBJ2-1; D assignment may be TRBD1 or TRBD2 (5 bases each). For the CDR3, the DNA is TGTGCCAGCAACCGGGACGCCGGGGCCGCGCAGTTCTTC. Its protein is CASNRDAGAAQFF.